One T cell receptor (beta chain) is described in this entry. Its antigen is undetermined. The sample belongs to a study of beta chain features in type 1 diabetes. This CDR3 contains 15 residues. The V and J ends lost 3 bases and 2 bases respectively, with 13 bases between them. Germline V gives CDR1 SGDLS, CDR2 YYNGEE. The study's findings and limits: Significant though moderate, a shortening of TCRB CDR3s appeared in all four CD4+ subsets of Type 1 diabetes patients. Whether HLA type influences TCRB rearrangement remained unresolved here. Compared with healthy donors, patients appeared to share more similar naive, central memory and regulatory TCRB repertoires.

TCRB transcripts that were expressed got sequenced, as all of the isolated RNA had been reverse transcribed. Reads from naive, central memory and regulatory T cell samples averaged about 3.3 million. Only in-frame clones appear in the TCRdb table, and some are missing; sequencing was by immunoSEQ multiplex PCR. Of 200,000 to 250,000 clones in the sample, about 30% were seen once. This chain joins TRBV9 and TRBJ2-3, with D perhaps matching TRBD1 or TRBD2 (5 bases each). The sequence derives from a man aged 30-40 years in good health. The sequencing sample was made of central memory CD4+ T cells from blood. The CDR3 reads CASSEGPSNTDTQYF. The CDR3 DNA reads TGTGCCAGCAGCGAGGGACCCTCTAACACAGATACGCAGTATTTT. Variable domain in full (rest from reference TRBV9 and TRBJ2-3): DSGVTQTPKHLITATGQRVTLRCSPRSGDLSVYWYQQSLDQGLQFLIQYYNGEERAKGNILERFSAQQFPDLHSELNLSSLELGDSALYFCASSEGPSNTDTQYFGPGTRLTVL.